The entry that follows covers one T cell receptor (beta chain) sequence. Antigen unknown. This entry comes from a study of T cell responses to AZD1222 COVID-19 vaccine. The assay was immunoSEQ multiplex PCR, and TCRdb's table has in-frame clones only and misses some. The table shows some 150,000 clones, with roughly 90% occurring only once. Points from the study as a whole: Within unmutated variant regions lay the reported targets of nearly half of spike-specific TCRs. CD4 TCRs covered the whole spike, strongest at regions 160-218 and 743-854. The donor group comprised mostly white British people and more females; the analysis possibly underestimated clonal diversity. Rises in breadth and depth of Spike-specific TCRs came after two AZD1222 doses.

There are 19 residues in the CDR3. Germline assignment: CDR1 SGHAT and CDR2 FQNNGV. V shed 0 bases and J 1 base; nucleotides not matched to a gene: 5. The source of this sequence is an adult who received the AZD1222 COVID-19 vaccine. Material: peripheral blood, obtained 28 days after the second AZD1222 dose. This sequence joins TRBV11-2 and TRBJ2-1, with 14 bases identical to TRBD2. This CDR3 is CASSLEGLAGVGSYNEQFF. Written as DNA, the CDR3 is TGTGCCAGCAGCTTAGAGGGACTAGCGGGAGTAGGTTCCTACAATGAGCAGTTCTTC.